These 29 T cell receptor beta chains originate from one sample sequenced in a study of blood T cells in healthy people across ages. Together with a sample-barcoded 5' primer, a J-beta primer mix was included in a second PCR lasting about 7 to 11 cycles. TCRdb independently ran MiXCR on the 5' RACE reads; one entry per CDR3 protein. The sample consists of hundreds of thousands of distinct CDR3 sequences, nearly 25% of them appearing once. Another study also made use of these data, one on T cells of mothers and their children.

Sequenced input: blood. These TCRs come from a boy younger than 18 in good health.

A few counts support this clonotype. V and J are TRBV28 and TRBJ2-1; 14 positions match TRBD2. Trimming removed 1 base from V and 0 bases from J; junction bases left unmatched: 11. CDR3 length: 21 amino acids. Germline assignment: CDR1 MDHEN and CDR2 SYDVKM. CDR3 protein: CASSLFYSWTSGGNSYNEQFF. Written as DNA, the CDR3 is TGTGCCAGCAGTTTATTCTATTCTTGGACTAGCGGGGGGAACTCCTACAATGAGCAGTTCTTC.

The V and J genes are TRBV28 and TRBJ1-5; no clear D gene. The V end was cut by 2 bases, the J end by 1 base, with 6 bases between. CDR1 and CDR2 from the germline V gene are MDHEN and SYDVKM. The CDR3 runs to 14 residues. The CDR3 loop reads CASSLELSNQPQHF. The CDR3 DNA sequence: TGTGCCAGCAGTTTAGAACTGAGCAATCAGCCCCAGCATTTT.

The sample holds a few counts of this clonotype. The rearrangement links TRBV11-2 to TRBJ2-3; D remains ambiguous. The CDR3 is 13 amino acids. The V end was cut by 1 base, the J end by 4 bases, with 6 bases between. Looked up from germline, CDR1 is SGHAT and CDR2 is FQNNGV. CDR3 residues: CASSLVRADTQYF. For the CDR3, the DNA is TGTGCCAGCAGCTTAGTAAGGGCAGATACGCAGTATTTT.

This clonotype was found a few times. The V gene is TRBV19, the J gene TRBJ2-7; perhaps TRBD1 as D (6 bases). The V gene lost 5 bases and the J gene lost 3 bases, with 17 bases spanning the gap. Germline V gives CDR1 LNHDA, CDR2 SQIVND (reference sequence). The CDR3 is 15 residues long. The CDR3 loop reads CASSPLGTPNYEQYF. The CDR3 DNA follows: TGTGCCAGTAGTCCCCTCGGGACACCGAACTACGAGCAGTACTTC.

About this clonotype: A much larger clone lies a single base off, so this may be a read error. The rearrangement joins TRBV20-1 to TRBJ1-4; tentatively, D is TRBD1 (5 bases). CDR3 length: 12 residues. CDR1 and CDR2 from the germline V gene are DFQATT and SNEGSKA (reference sequence). The CDR3 reads CAPGQGGEKPFF. The DNA of the CDR3 is TGCGCCCCGGGGCAGGGAGGTGAAAAACCGTTTTTT.

This clonotype was counted between two and nine times. CDR3 amino acids: CASSQVEGGSYEQYF. The CDR3 DNA sequence: TGCGCCAGCAGCCAAGTCGAAGGTGGCTCCTACGAGCAGTACTTC. V usage is TRBV4-1 and J usage is TRBJ2-7, with D unclear. The CDR3 spans 15 residues. Trimming took 1 base from V and 0 from J, leaving 10 bases between them. CDR1 and CDR2 (germline): MGHRA, YSYEKL.

V is TRBV7-8 and J is TRBJ1-1, with D tentatively TRBD1 (6 bases). The CDR3 is 14 residues long. Germline-derived CDR1 and CDR2 are SGHVS and FQNEAQ. V lost 5 bases to trimming and J lost 5 bases, with 15 bases between them. The CDR3 spells CASSLFQQGTEAFF. As DNA, the CDR3 is TGTGCCAGCAGCCTATTTCAACAGGGAACTGAAGCTTTCTTT.

This clonotype showed up just a few times. This sequence joins TRBV20-1 and TRBJ2-3, with TRBD2 identical over 13 bases. The V segment lost 7 bases and the J segment 4 bases; nucleotides outside the gene matches: 17. CDR3 length equals 18 residues. Per germline, CDR1 DFQATT and CDR2 SNEGSKA (reference sequence). CDR3 in DNA: TGCAGTGTTCCAACTAGCGGGGGGGTCCTAGGTTGGGCAGATACGCAGTATTTT. It yields the protein CSVPTSGGVLGWADTQYF.

The genes are TRBV4-2 and TRBJ2-5, with 12 bases identical to TRBD2. CDR1 is LGHNA, CDR2 YNFKEQ, per germline. The V and J ends lost 1 base and 4 bases, in that order; junction bases with no gene match: 4. This CDR3 is built from 16 residues. CDR3: CASSQGLAGVSETQYF. DNA for the CDR3: TGTGCCAGCAGCCAAGGACTAGCGGGGGTTTCAGAGACCCAGTACTTC.

In this sample, this clonotype turned up once. This rearrangement joins TRBV6-1 to TRBJ1-5; D gene uncertain. Looked up from germline, CDR1 is MNHNS and CDR2 is SASEGT. The CDR3 sequence is 13 residues long. V lost 3 bases and J 5 bases, leaving 8 bases between the germline ends. CDR3 loop: CASSEDGDQPQHF. Written as DNA, the CDR3 is TGTGCCAGCAGTGAGGATGGAGATCAGCCCCAGCATTTT.

This clonotype occurred a few times. It is likely a read error, because the conserved phenylalanine at the end of the CDR3 is missing. The chain links TRBV6-5 to TRBJ2-3; no firm D call. This CDR3 contains 14 residues. Between the trimmed V and J ends, which lost 0 bases and 6 bases, there was a span of 10 bases. In germline, CDR1 is MNHEY, CDR2 SVGAGI. The CDR3 DNA reads TGTGCCAGCAGTTACTCTGCCCGCGTCGATACGCAGTATCTT. It specifies CASSYSARVDTQYL.

This chain connects TRBV12-3 or TRBV12-4 to TRBJ2-4, with D unresolved. This CDR3 is 16 amino acids long. V lost 5 bases and J 1 base, leaving 15 bases between the germline ends. Here the CDR3 DNA reads TGTGCCAGCAGTCCCCCATTGGACCGCGCCAAAAACATTCAGTACTTC. Its protein product is CASSPPLDRAKNIQYF.

The J gene is TRBJ2-1, the V gene TRBV7-9, with 8 bases aligning to TRBD1. CDR1 and CDR2 (germline): SEHNR, FQNEAQ (reference sequence). Trimming took 7 bases from V and 6 from J; bases not matched to a gene: 8. The CDR3 sequence is 14 residues long. The CDR3 spells CASKKTGDGNEQFF. As DNA, the CDR3 is TGTGCCAGCAAAAAGACAGGGGACGGCAATGAGCAGTTCTTC.

The chain couples TRBV7-2 to TRBJ1-2; weak D call: TRBD1 (6 bases). CDR1 SGHTA and CDR2 FQGNSA come from the germline V gene. The CDR3 runs to 18 residues. The V end was cut by 1 base, the J end by 6 bases, with 24 bases between. DNA for the CDR3: TGTGCCAGCAGCTTAGATCCCCACTCCCCAGTTGGGGGCCATGGCTACACCTTC. Residues: CASSLDPHSPVGGHGYTF.

The chain couples TRBV2 to TRBJ2-1; no clear D. The germline CDR1 and CDR2 sequences are SNHLY and FYNNEI. The CDR3 is made up of 12 amino acids. The V gene lost 3 bases and the J gene lost 8 bases, with 8 bases spanning the gap. The CDR3 DNA follows: TGTGCCAGCAGTGAGTCTTTTGATGAGCAGTTCTTC. Amino acid sequence: CASSESFDEQFF.

The chain employs TRBV5-1 and TRBJ2-3; D is tentatively TRBD1 or TRBD2 (5 bases each). CDR3 length equals 17 residues. Germline V CDR1 and CDR2: SGHRS, YFSETQ. V was cut by 4 bases and J by 2 bases, with 20 bases left in between. The CDR3 DNA is TGCGCCAGCAGCCTATTTGGGGGTAAGGGTTCCACAGATACGCAGTATTTT. Its protein is CASSLFGGKGSTDTQYF. Full variable domain (rest looked up from reference TRBV5-1 and TRBJ2-3): KAGVTQTPRYLIKTRGQQVTLSCSPISGHRSVSWYQQTPGQGLQFLFEYFSETQRNKGNFPGRFSGRQFSNSRSEMNVSTLELGDSALYLCASSLFGGKGSTDTQYFGPGTRLTVL.

The CDR3 nucleotides are TGCGCCAGCAGCCCAGCGGTTGGCGGCCAAGAGACCCAGTACTTC. It specifies CASSPAVGGQETQYF. V usage is TRBV5-1 and J usage is TRBJ2-5; D possibly corresponds to TRBD2 (5 bases). The germline gives CDR1 SGHRS, CDR2 YFSETQ. V lost 4 bases, J lost 1 base, and 14 bases lay in between. This CDR3 has 15 residues. The full variable domain, rest sourced from reference TRBV5-1 and TRBJ2-5, is KAGVTQTPRYLIKTRGQQVTLSCSPISGHRSVSWYQQTPGQGLQFLFEYFSETQRNKGNFPGRFSGRQFSNSRSEMNVSTLELGDSALYLCASSPAVGGQETQYFGPGTRLLVL.

In its sample, this clonotype was seen a few times. The J gene is TRBJ2-5, the V gene TRBV7-6; D unresolved. There are 15 residues in the CDR3. The V end lost 0 bases, the J end lost 2 bases, and 10 bases lay between the germline ends. Germline CDR1 reads SGHVS; CDR2 reads FNYEAQ. The DNA of the CDR3 is TGTGCCAGCAGCTTAGCCAGGTCCCCTCAAGAGACCCAGTACTTC. Its protein is CASSLARSPQETQYF.

This clonotype has only a few counts. The chain uses TRBV20-1 and TRBJ1-5; maybe TRBD1 (6 bases). The germline CDR1 and CDR2 sequences are DFQATT and SNEGSKA (reference sequence). The length of the CDR3 is 13 residues. V was shortened by 3 bases and J by 4 bases, with 10 bases between the two germline ends. The CDR3 nucleotides read TGCAGTGCTAGCCCCGACAGGAATCAGCCCCAGCATTTT. Its protein is CSASPDRNQPQHF.

This chain connects TRBV29-1 to TRBJ2-3, with D hard to call. Germline V gene lookup returns CDR1 SQVTM and CDR2 ANQGSEA. The length of the CDR3 is 14 residues. Trimming stripped 1 base from V and 5 bases from J, with 13 bases between. The CDR3 nucleotides are TGCAGCGTTGAAGGCCGCCCGATCCTAGATACGCAGTATTTT. This sequence encodes CSVEGRPILDTQYF.

In this sample, this clonotype turned up a few times. V and J are TRBV4-3 and TRBJ1-6, with TRBD1 matching 9 bases. This CDR3 contains 15 residues. CDR1 is LGHNA and CDR2 is YSLEER in the germline V gene. Germline trimming cut 4 bases from V and 9 bases from J; bases unmatched to any gene: 7. This CDR3 reads CASSPGTGWGSPLHF. The CDR3 DNA sequence: TGCGCCAGCAGCCCCGGGACAGGGTGGGGTTCACCCCTCCACTTT.

CDR3 protein: CASSSSWTGDYGYTF. As DNA, the CDR3 is TGTGCCAGCAGTTCCTCCTGGACAGGGGACTATGGCTACACCTTC. The J gene is TRBJ1-2, the V gene TRBV28; 9 nucleotides match TRBD1. J was trimmed by 3 bases and V by 4 bases; bases with no gene match: 6. CDR1 is MDHEN and CDR2 is SYDVKM in the germline V gene. This CDR3 has 15 amino acids.

This clonotype was seen more than once but under ten times. The rearrangement uses TRBV27 and TRBJ2-5, with D perhaps matching TRBD1 or TRBD2 (5 bases each). The J call is uncertain, as TRBJ2-7 better fits the DNA end. CDR3 size: 15 residues. In germline, CDR1 is MNHEY, CDR2 SMNVEV (reference sequence). The CDR3 reads CASSLVGTAFHEQYF. In nucleotides, the CDR3 is TGTGCCAGCAGCTTGGTAGGGACGGCATTCCACGAGCAGTACTTC.

This clonotype has more than one count but fewer than ten. The V and J genes are TRBV7-9 and TRBJ2-5, with 8 bases identical to TRBD1. CDR3 length: 13 amino acids. Trimming took 7 bases from V and 4 from J; bases not matched to a gene: 5. CDR1 is SEHNR and CDR2 is FQNEAQ in the germline V gene (reference sequence). The CDR3 DNA sequence: TGTGCCAGCACCACCACAGGGGGAGAGACCCAGTACTTC. This sequence encodes CASTTTGGETQYF.

This sequence joins TRBV14 and TRBJ2-5; D is uncertain. The V and J ends lost 0 bases and 10 bases respectively, with 12 bases between them. Germline V gene sequence: CDR1 SGHDN, CDR2 FVKESK. The CDR3 runs 13 residues. As DNA, the CDR3 is TGTGCCAGCAGCCAAGATCCCGTCTCGGTCCAGTACTTC. It is translated as CASSQDPVSVQYF.

This clonotype was seen many times. The CDR3 loop reads CASSLRAYEQYF. In DNA, the CDR3 is TGTGCCAGCAGCTTGCGGGCCTACGAGCAGTACTTC. The chain links TRBV5-5 to TRBJ2-7; D gene unclear. The V end was cut by 1 base, the J end by 2 bases, with 4 bases between. Germline V gene sequence: CDR1 SGHKS, CDR2 YYEKEE (reference sequence). CDR3 length equals 12 residues.

V is TRBV20-1 and J is TRBJ2-5, with 10 nucleotides matching TRBD2. Germline V gene lookup returns CDR1 DFQATT and CDR2 SNEGSKA (reference sequence). Trimming cost V 4 bases and J 3 bases; bases outside gene matches: 11. This CDR3 region has 16 residues. The CDR3 DNA is TGCAGTGCTACCCCCACACTAGCGGGGACAGAAGAGACCCAGTACTTC. It translates to CSATPTLAGTEETQYF.

This clonotype was found a few times. The chain links TRBV7-2 to TRBJ2-3, with D possibly being TRBD2 (6 bases). V lost 5 bases to trimming and J lost 1 base, with 16 bases between them. The germline V gene encodes CDR1 SGHTA and CDR2 FQGNSA. The CDR3 runs 16 residues. For the CDR3, the DNA is TGTGCCAGCAGCCCGCAAGTACTAGCTGGCACAGATACGCAGTATTTT. Protein sequence: CASSPQVLAGTDTQYF.

The V call is TRBV27, the J call TRBJ1-5; TRBD1 matches 10 bases. This CDR3 contains 16 residues. Looked up from germline, CDR1 is MNHEY and CDR2 is SMNVEV (reference sequence). The junction had 4 bases not matched to a gene; V was cut back by 3 bases and J by 2 bases. DNA of the CDR3: TGTGCCAGCAGTTTGACAGGGGGCGCCGGCAATCAGCCCCAGCATTTT. Its protein product is CASSLTGGAGNQPQHF.